This T cell receptor (beta chain) was identified in a study of identical twins (dated by TCRdb to the mid-2010s). For the study in its entirety: The study deep-sequenced TCR alpha and beta repertoires from monozygotic twins, unrelated adults of various ages and cord blood to test whether fetal clonotypes persist. To rule out contamination, the twin experiments were replicated at different times with different library preparation protocols.

Trimming removed 0 bases from V and 6 bases from J, leaving 9 bases between the germline ends. CDR1 and CDR2 (LGHNA, YNFKEQ) derive from the germline V gene. The CDR3 goes from the cysteine to the phenylalanine over 13 residues. The DNA shown is the 39-base CDR3, in frame from base 1. The full study reports these points: Excess twin sharing in beta out-of-frame sequences was weaker because fewer shared sequences lowered the signal-to-noise ratio. Abundant cord blood beta clonotypes carried fewer insertions; young adult naive repertoires showed a weaker similar trend, while memory repertoires showed none. Because the same donors could not be followed over many years, the conclusions relied on cross-sectional statistical analysis. Out-of-frame TCR alpha sequences shared between twins showed an excess of low generation-probability sequences compared with coincidental sharing between unrelated individuals. Recombination models systematically underestimated out-of-frame TCR alpha sharing in monozygotic twins but agreed with sharing between unrelated individuals. Invariant T cells such as MAIT and iNKT could partly confound zero-insertion analyses, although diverse VJ usage argued against such confounding for most clonotypes.

The protocol used for the library was 5' RACE. The sequencer listed for this sample is Illumina HiSeq 2000. Template switching added a universal primer binding site, and the final cDNA carried a unique molecular identifier that allowed TCR cDNA molecules to be counted accurately. First-strand cDNA for TCR alpha and beta chains was synthesized from specific primers in the conserved constant-segment region. To control for contamination, each cDNA library was double barcoded with a SMART-Mk sample barcode plus Illumina barcodes. TruSeq adapter sequences, together with Illumina sample barcodes, were added in two successive PCR steps. TCR alpha and beta cDNA libraries were sequenced on the Illumina HiSeq platform with custom primers. In the authors' own workflow: MiGEC was used to process raw reads and extract unique molecular identifiers, and MiXCR was used to find CDR3 positions. Recombination models were inferred per individual with the repgenHMM and IGoR tools using an EM algorithm. Shared clonotype analysis was performed with the tcR package in R, normalizing sharing by the product of cloneset sizes. To study raw recombination without the effects of thymic and clonal selection, out-of-frame nonproductive sequences were analyzed. TCRdb reran the public reads through fastp at Q25 and MiXCR, keeping productive beta chains. When rows share a CDR3 protein, they turn into one entry using the most common DNA and genes. The V and J calls come from TCRdb's annotation, not from the publication. The table for this sample lists 1.5 million to 2 million distinct CDR3 sequences; around a third of them were counted only once. Of the sample, about 0.27% falls within the top ten clones.

Only healthy Caucasian donors were included. This clonotype occurred a few times. What antigen it recognizes has not been identified. Per-base quality was not reported, and no clone a single base away is much larger than it. The material sequenced was cord blood. The receptor's source is a newborn girl in good health. The V and J segments used are TRBV4-2 and TRBJ2-7; TRBD1 is possibly the D segment (7 matching bases). The CDR3 loop reads CASSQDQGGEQYF. The nucleotide sequence reads TGTGCCAGCAGCCAAGATCAGGGGGGCGAGCAGTACTTC.